Sequencing of this T cell receptor (beta chain) was carried out in a study of PD-1 blockade in classical Hodgkin lymphoma. Findings and caveats of the study: Newly diagnosed patients were reported to exhibit reduced baseline TCR diversity relative to healthy donors.

As concerns this clone: Its antigen remains unknown.

Data came from immunoSEQ multiplex PCR; TCRdb stores just in-frame clones and leaves some out. The table records 15,000 to 20,000 clones, around 81% of them present only once. Time point in this sample: newly diagnosed, previously untreated cHL patient sample. From thawed PBMCs, CD4+ T cells were purified using magnetic negative selection. The authors compared against newly diagnosed, untreated classical Hodgkin lymphoma PBMCs. This CDR3 has 14 residues. V was pared by 3 bases and J by 0 bases, with 9 bases between. Per germline, CDR1 SGHTA and CDR2 FQGNSA. This TCR came from a human donor with classical Hodgkin lymphoma. The sequenced sample was CD4+ T cells from blood. This chain connects TRBV7-2 to TRBJ2-7; no reliable D call. CDR3 nucleotides: TGTGCCAGCAGCTTGGTGGACGGCTCCTACGAGCAGTACTTC. Translating gives CASSLVDGSYEQYF.